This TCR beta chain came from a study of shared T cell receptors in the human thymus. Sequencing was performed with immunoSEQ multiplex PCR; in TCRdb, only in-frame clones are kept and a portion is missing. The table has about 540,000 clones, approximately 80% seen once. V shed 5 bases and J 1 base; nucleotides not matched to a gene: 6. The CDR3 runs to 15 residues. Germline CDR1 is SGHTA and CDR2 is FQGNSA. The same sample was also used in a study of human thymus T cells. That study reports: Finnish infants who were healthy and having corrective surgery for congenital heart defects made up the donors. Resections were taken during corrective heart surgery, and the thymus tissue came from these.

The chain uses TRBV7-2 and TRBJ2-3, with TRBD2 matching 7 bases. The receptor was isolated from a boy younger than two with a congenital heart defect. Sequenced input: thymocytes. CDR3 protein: CASSRAGRRTDTQYF. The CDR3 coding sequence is TGTGCCAGCAGCCGAGCGGGACGACGCACAGATACGCAGTATTTT. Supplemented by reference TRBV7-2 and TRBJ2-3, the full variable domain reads GAGVSQSPSNKVTEKGKDVELRCDPISGHTALYWYRQSLGQGLEFLIYFQGNSAPDKSGLPSDRFSAERTGGSVSTLTIQRTQQEDSAVYLCASSRAGRRTDTQYFGPGTRLTVL.